Below, 22 T cell receptor beta chains from the same sample are listed, as sequenced in a study of T cell responses to AZD1222 COVID-19 vaccine. Profiling relied on immunoSEQ multiplex PCR, and the TCRdb table lists in-frame clones only, not all of them. The sample includes about 100,000 clones, about nine tenths of them seen just once. Sequenced here: peripheral blood, sampled on day 0 of AZD1222 vaccination. These receptors all come from an adult in good health.

V gene TRBV6-5 combines with J gene TRBJ1-1; the D gene is possibly TRBD1 (6 bases). V lost 6 bases, J lost 1 base, and 9 bases lay in between. Germline CDR1 MNHEY, CDR2 SVGAGI. This CDR3 is built from 13 residues. The CDR3 coding sequence is TGTGCCAGCAGGATACAGGGGAACACTGAAGCTTTCTTT. Translated: CASRIQGNTEAFF.

This rearrangement joins TRBV2 to TRBJ2-1, with D possibly matching TRBD2 (5 bases). This CDR3 has 17 amino acids. In germline, CDR1 is SNHLY, CDR2 FYNNEI. Trimming removed 7 bases from V and 6 bases from J, with 25 bases in between. The CDR3 bases are TGTGCCAGCATGGACTCTCTCCCCGAGCCCCGCCGCAATGAGCAGTTCTTC. It encodes CASMDSLPEPRRNEQFF.

V usage is TRBV3-1 (or the pseudogene TRBV3-2) and J usage is TRBJ1-1; no clear D gene. Germline assignment: CDR1 LGHDT and CDR2 YNNKEL (reference sequence). The CDR3 contains 15 residues. Trimming stripped 5 bases from V and 1 base from J, with 14 bases between. CDR3 residues: CASSLREIGNTEAFF. CDR3 nucleotides: TGTGCCAGCAGCTTACGAGAGATAGGGAACACTGAAGCTTTCTTT.

This chain uses TRBV29-1 with TRBJ2-5; D is possibly TRBD1 (6 bases). CDR3 length equals 12 residues. The germline gives CDR1 SQVTM, CDR2 ANQGSEA. Trimming stripped 3 bases from V and 2 bases from J, with 7 bases between. CDR3 sequence: CSVDQGQETQYF. The CDR3 DNA reads TGCAGCGTTGACCAGGGGCAAGAGACCCAGTACTTC.

V gene TRBV24-1 combines with J gene TRBJ2-2; TRBD2 aligns across 8 bases. The CDR3 consists of 15 residues. J lost 7 bases, V lost 7 bases, and 10 bases had no gene match. CDR1 and CDR2 (germline): KGHDR, SFDVKD. CDR3 residues: CATSLGTRGVGELFF. CDR3 coding DNA: TGTGCCACCAGCTTGGGGACTAGAGGAGTCGGGGAGCTGTTTTTT.

V is TRBV5-1 and J is TRBJ2-3; D possibly corresponds to TRBD2 (6 bases). CDR3 length: 16 amino acids. Germline CDR1 is SGHRS and CDR2 is YFSETQ. V shed 4 bases and J shed 0 bases, with 15 bases lying between them. The CDR3 DNA sequence: TGCGCCAGCAGCCCGGCCCCCGGGACTAGCACAGATACGCAGTATTTT. Translated, it gives CASSPAPGTSTDTQYF.

The chain has TRBV5-8 and TRBJ2-1, with D hard to call. V was shortened by 8 bases and J by 4 bases, with 13 bases between the two germline ends. Germline V CDR1 and CDR2: SGHTS, YDEGEE. This CDR3 has 13 amino acids. The CDR3 region has the DNA TGTGCCAGGGTAGAGATGAATTACAATGAGCAGTTCTTC. Its protein is CARVEMNYNEQFF. Supplemented by reference TRBV5-8 and TRBJ2-1, the full variable domain reads EAGVTQSPTHLIKTRGQQATLRCSPISGHTSVYWYQQALGLGLQFLLWYDEGEERNRGNFPPRFSGRQFPNYSSELNVNALELEDSALYLCARVEMNYNEQFFGPGTRLTVL.

This clone was counted only a few times. The chain employs TRBV14 and TRBJ2-2, with TRBD1 identical over 9 bases. The CDR3 is 14 amino acids. V shed 4 bases and J 7 bases; nucleotides not matched to a gene: 4. Germline V gene sequence: CDR1 SGHDN, CDR2 FVKESK. The CDR3, as DNA: TGTGCCAGCAGCCTAGGGACAGGGATCGGGGAGCTGTTTTTT. Amino acids: CASSLGTGIGELFF.

The rearrangement uses TRBV5-1 and TRBJ2-7; TRBD2 agrees at 7 bases. This CDR3 spans 14 amino acids. Germline CDR1 is SGHRS and CDR2 is YFSETQ. The junction had 7 bases not matched to a gene; V was cut back by 4 bases and J by 3 bases. CDR3 protein: CASSRGGRDYEQYF. The CDR3 DNA reads as TGCGCCAGCAGCCGGGGCGGGAGAGACTACGAGCAGTACTTC.

The J gene is TRBJ2-7, the V gene TRBV6-5; D tentatively fits TRBD1 or TRBD2 (5 bases each). This CDR3 contains 14 residues. Germline CDR1 MNHEY, CDR2 SVGAGI. Trimming cost V 0 bases and J 2 bases, with 8 bases left between them. The CDR3 coding sequence is TGTGCCAGCAGTTACTCCGGGACCCCCTACGAGCAGTACTTC. It yields the protein CASSYSGTPYEQYF.

For the CDR3, the DNA is TGTGCCAGCAGCCATCGGGACAGGGATCCCTATGGCTACACCTTC. It specifies CASSHRDRDPYGYTF. This rearrangement joins TRBV3-1 (or the pseudogene TRBV3-2) to TRBJ1-2; 9 bases map to TRBD1. CDR1 LGHDT and CDR2 YNNKEL come from the germline V gene (reference sequence). With 3 bases clipped from V and 4 bases from J, the junction kept 6 bases outside the gene matches. This CDR3 is 15 amino acids long.

The chain is built from TRBV12-3 or TRBV12-4 and TRBJ1-4; D remains ambiguous. This CDR3 contains 11 residues. With 2 bases removed from V and 7 bases from J, the gap between germline ends came to 2 bases. In nucleotides, the CDR3 is TGTGCCAGCAGTTTAAGTGAAAAACTGTTTTTT. Its translation is CASSLSEKLFF.

V is TRBV20-1 and J is TRBJ2-7, with D maybe TRBD1 (5 bases). Germline lookup yields CDR1 DFQATT and CDR2 SNEGSKA (reference sequence). The CDR3 runs to 15 residues. Trimming cost V 3 bases and J 4 bases, with 19 bases left between them. CDR3 in amino acids: CSASSSQGDMYEQYF. The CDR3 DNA is TGCAGTGCTAGTTCGTCGCAGGGCGATATGTACGAGCAGTACTTC.

The chain uses TRBV2 and TRBJ1-1; tentatively, D is TRBD1 (6 bases). Germline loops: CDR1 SNHLY, CDR2 FYNNEI. The CDR3 totals 11 residues. Trimming cost V 5 bases and J 11 bases, with 12 bases left between them. This CDR3 is CASSLERGAFF. The CDR3, as DNA: TGTGCCAGCAGTTTGGAGAGGGGGGCTTTCTTT.

The chain uses TRBV5-1 and TRBJ1-6; 9 nucleotides align to TRBD1. CDR3 length: 15 amino acids. Germline assignment: CDR1 SGHRS and CDR2 YFSETQ. V was pared by 0 bases and J by 8 bases, with 3 bases of the junction left unmatched. The CDR3 sequence: CASSLVGTGYSPLHF. CDR3 DNA sequence: TGCGCCAGCAGCTTGGTAGGGACAGGGTATTCACCCCTCCACTTT.

The V call is TRBV30, the J call TRBJ1-5, with a weak D call TRBD1 (5 bases). This CDR3 is built from 12 residues. Per germline, CDR1 GTSNPN and CDR2 SVGIG (reference sequence). The ends were cut back, 5 bases at V and 3 bases at J, with 8 bases in the middle. The CDR3 region is CAWGDHNQPQHF. CDR3 in DNA: TGTGCCTGGGGGGACCACAATCAGCCCCAGCATTTT.

The rearrangement uses TRBV5-1 and TRBJ1-4; D is ambiguous. CDR3 length equals 15 residues. The V end lost 2 bases, the J end lost 1 base, and 9 bases lay between the germline ends. Germline V gene data show CDR1 as SGHRS and CDR2 as YFSETQ. The CDR3 loop reads CASSLAAGTNEKLFF. The CDR3 bases are TGCGCCAGCAGCTTAGCAGCGGGAACTAATGAAAAACTGTTTTTT. Using reference TRBV5-1 and TRBJ1-4 for the parts outside the CDR3, the full variable domain is KAGVTQTPRYLIKTRGQQVTLSCSPISGHRSVSWYQQTPGQGLQFLFEYFSETQRNKGNFPGRFSGRQFSNSRSEMNVSTLELGDSALYLCASSLAAGTNEKLFFGSGTQLSVL.

The chain carries TRBV20-1 and TRBJ2-3; 9 positions match TRBD1. V gave up 3 bases and J gave up 2 bases; unmatched junction bases: 6. CDR1 is DFQATT, CDR2 SNEGSKA, per germline (reference sequence). The CDR3 length is 15 residues. The CDR3: CSASKGQGLTDTQYF. DNA of the CDR3: TGCAGTGCTAGTAAAGGACAGGGGCTCACAGATACGCAGTATTTT.

V is TRBV28 and J is TRBJ2-3; 12 bases are a match to TRBD2. The V segment lost 3 bases and the J segment 0 bases; nucleotides outside the gene matches: 10. The CDR3 sequence is 19 residues long. Germline CDR1 and CDR2: MDHEN and SYDVKM. This CDR3 is CASSFSLAGGTTSTDTQYF. The CDR3 nucleotides read TGTGCCAGCAGTTTTTCACTAGCGGGAGGAACCACTAGCACAGATACGCAGTATTTT.

V is TRBV7-9 and J is TRBJ2-3; TRBD2 aligns across 8 bases. The CDR3 contains 16 residues. V shed 5 bases, J shed 0 bases, and the junction held 7 bases outside the gene matches. Germline loops: CDR1 SEHNR, CDR2 FQNEAQ (reference sequence). The CDR3 spells CASSPRSGRSTDTQYF. CDR3 in DNA: TGTGCCAGCAGCCCACGGAGCGGGAGAAGCACAGATACGCAGTATTTT.

V gene TRBV5-4 combines with J gene TRBJ2-1, with 7 bases lining up with TRBD2. The V and J ends lost 2 bases and 3 bases, in that order; junction bases with no gene match: 8. Germline values: CDR1 SGHNT, CDR2 YYREEE (reference sequence). The CDR3 length is 16 residues. CDR3 in DNA: TGTGCCAGCAGCTTTGGGCTGGGACTATACTACAATGAGCAGTTCTTC. Translated, it gives CASSFGLGLYYNEQFF.

The rearrangement joins TRBV25-1 to TRBJ2-5; 9 bases are a match to TRBD2. The CDR3 contains 15 residues. J gave up 6 bases and V 4 bases, and 9 bases lay outside the gene matches. Germline V gives CDR1 MGHDK, CDR2 SYGVNS. The CDR3 region is CASSVPGTSPKTQYF. The CDR3 coding sequence is TGTGCCAGCAGTGTCCCAGGGACTAGCCCTAAGACCCAGTACTTC. Combining the CDR3 with reference TRBV25-1 and TRBJ2-5 gives the whole variable domain EADIYQTPRYLVIGTGKKITLECSQTMGHDKMYWYQQDPGMELHLIHYSYGVNSTEKGDLSSESTVSRIRTEHFPLTLESARPSHTSQYLCASSVPGTSPKTQYFGPGTRLLVL.